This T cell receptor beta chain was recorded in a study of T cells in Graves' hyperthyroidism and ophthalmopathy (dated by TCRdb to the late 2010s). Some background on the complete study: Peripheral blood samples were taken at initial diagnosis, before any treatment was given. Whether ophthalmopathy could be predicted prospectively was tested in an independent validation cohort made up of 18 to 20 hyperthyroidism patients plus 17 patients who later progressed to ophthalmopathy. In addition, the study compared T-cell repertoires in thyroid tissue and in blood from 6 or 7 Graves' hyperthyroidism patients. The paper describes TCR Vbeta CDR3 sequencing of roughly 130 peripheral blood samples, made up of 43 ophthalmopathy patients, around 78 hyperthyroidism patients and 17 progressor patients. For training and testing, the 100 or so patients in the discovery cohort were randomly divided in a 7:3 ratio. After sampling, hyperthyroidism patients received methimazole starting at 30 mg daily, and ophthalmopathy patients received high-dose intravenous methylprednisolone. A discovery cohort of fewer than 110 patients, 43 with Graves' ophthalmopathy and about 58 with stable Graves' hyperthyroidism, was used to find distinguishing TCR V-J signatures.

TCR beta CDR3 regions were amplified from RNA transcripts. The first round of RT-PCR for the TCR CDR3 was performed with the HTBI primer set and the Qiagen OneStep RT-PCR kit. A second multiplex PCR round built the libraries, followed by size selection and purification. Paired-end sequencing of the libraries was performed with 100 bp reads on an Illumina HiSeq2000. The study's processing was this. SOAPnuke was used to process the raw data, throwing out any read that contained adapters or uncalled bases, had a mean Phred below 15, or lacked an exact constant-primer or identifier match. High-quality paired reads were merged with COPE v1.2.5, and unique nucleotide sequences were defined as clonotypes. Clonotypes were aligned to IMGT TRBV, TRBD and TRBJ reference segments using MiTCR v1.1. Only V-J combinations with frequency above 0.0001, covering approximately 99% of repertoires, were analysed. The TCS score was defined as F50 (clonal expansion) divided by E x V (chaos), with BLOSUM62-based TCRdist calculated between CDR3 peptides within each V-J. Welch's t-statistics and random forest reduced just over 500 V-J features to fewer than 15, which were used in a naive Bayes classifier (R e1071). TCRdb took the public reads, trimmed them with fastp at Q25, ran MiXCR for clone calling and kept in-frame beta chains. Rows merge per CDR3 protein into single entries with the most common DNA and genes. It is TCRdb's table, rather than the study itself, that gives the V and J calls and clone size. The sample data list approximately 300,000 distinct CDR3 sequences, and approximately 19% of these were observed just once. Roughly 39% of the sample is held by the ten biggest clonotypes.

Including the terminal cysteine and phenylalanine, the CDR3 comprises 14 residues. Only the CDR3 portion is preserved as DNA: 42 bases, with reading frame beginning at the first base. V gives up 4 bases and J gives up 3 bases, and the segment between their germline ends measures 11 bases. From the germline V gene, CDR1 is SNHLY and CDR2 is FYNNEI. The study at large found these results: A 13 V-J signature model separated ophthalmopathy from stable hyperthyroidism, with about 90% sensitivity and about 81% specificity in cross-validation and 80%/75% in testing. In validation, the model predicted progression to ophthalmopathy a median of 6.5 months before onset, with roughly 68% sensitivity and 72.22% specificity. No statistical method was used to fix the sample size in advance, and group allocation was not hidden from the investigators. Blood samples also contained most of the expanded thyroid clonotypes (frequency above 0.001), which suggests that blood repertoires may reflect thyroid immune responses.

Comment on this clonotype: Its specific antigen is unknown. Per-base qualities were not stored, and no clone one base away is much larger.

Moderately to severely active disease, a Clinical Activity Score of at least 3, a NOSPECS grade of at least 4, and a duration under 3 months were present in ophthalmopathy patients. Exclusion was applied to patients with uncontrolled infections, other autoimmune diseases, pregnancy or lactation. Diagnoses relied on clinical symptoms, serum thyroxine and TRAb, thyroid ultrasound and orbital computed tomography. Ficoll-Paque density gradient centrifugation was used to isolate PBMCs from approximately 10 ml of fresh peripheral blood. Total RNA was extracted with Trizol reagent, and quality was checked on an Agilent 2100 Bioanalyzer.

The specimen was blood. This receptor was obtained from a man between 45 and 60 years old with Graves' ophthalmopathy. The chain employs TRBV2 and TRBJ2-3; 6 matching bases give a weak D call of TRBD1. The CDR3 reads CASSARGRTDTQYF. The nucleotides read TGTGCCAGCAGTGCCAGGGGACGAACAGATACGCAGTATTTT.